This is a list of T cell receptor beta chains from one sample in a study of T cells in Graves' hyperthyroidism and ophthalmopathy. In TCRdb, the multiplex PCR reads were re-called with MiXCR into one record per CDR3 protein. The sample contains some 740,000 distinct CDR3 sequences, 14% of which appear only once. Material: blood. The receptors stem from a woman between 18 and 30 years old with Graves' hyperthyroidism. The CDR3 runs from the conserved cysteine through the conserved F or W. A D gene is named only where the DNA matches it firmly. Clone sizes are given selectively: once, few, many, or a class where the clone is expanded.

v_call	clone_size	d_call	j_call	cdr3_aa	cdr3_nt
TRBV4-1	NA	NA	TRBJ1-1	CASSRAQARGTEAFF	TGCGCCAGCAGCCGAGCACAGGCCCGCGGGACTGAAGCTTTCTTT
TRBV20-1	NA	TRBD1	TRBJ2-5	CSAGTGAYYQETQYF	TGCAGTGCAGGGACAGGGGCCTACTACCAAGAGACCCAGTACTTC
TRBV6-1	few	TRBD2	TRBJ2-5	CASSASGRKETQYF	TGTGCCAGCAGCGCCAGCGGGAGGAAAGAGACCCAGTACTTC
TRBV12-3/TRBV12-4	many	NA	TRBJ2-2	CASSFLGLGYGGTGELFF	TGTGCCAGCAGTTTTCTTGGGCTAGGGTACGGAGGCACCGGGGAGCTGTTTTTT
TRBV29-1	NA	NA	TRBJ2-2	CSVAQGHNTGELFF	TGCAGCGTTGCGCAGGGACATAACACCGGGGAGCTGTTTTTT
TRBV7-9	many	NA	TRBJ1-2	CASSLAPRTDGYTF	TGTGCCAGCAGCTTAGCTCCCAGGACGGATGGCTACACCTTC
TRBV7-9	NA	NA	TRBJ2-1	CASSLTIALTGTYNEQFF	TGTGCCAGCAGCTTAACAATCGCGCTAACAGGGACCTACAATGAGCAGTTCTTC
TRBV11-2	many	NA	TRBJ2-7	CASSLSTYEQYF	TGTGCCAGCAGCTTATCTACCTACGAGCAGTACTTC
TRBV10-3	many	NA	TRBJ2-5	CAISESFGASSQETQYF	TGTGCCATCAGTGAGTCGTTTGGGGCGAGTAGCCAAGAGACCCAGTACTTC
TRBV30	many	NA	TRBJ1-1	CAWSASGNTEAFF	TGTGCCTGGAGTGCGTCGGGGAACACTGAAGCTTTCTTT
TRBV25-1	NA	TRBD1	TRBJ2-5	CASLQGTLGTQYF	TGTGCCAGCTTACAGGGGACATTAGGGACCCAGTACTTC
TRBV15	many	TRBD2	TRBJ2-5	CATSRGTTSGSFETQYF	TGTGCCACCAGCAGAGGGACAACTAGCGGGAGTTTTGAGACCCAGTACTTC
TRBV11-3	many	TRBD2	TRBJ2-3	CASSWETSGKPRTDTQYF	TGTGCCAGCAGTTGGGAGACTAGCGGCAAACCGAGGACAGATACGCAGTATTTT
TRBV7-9	many	TRBD2	TRBJ2-1	CASSLDRSSGRSYNEQFF	TGTGCCAGCAGCTTAGACAGATCTAGCGGGAGATCCTACAATGAGCAGTTCTTC
TRBV2	NA	NA	TRBJ1-1	CASSESEDKSYAFF	TGTGCCAGCAGTGAAAGTGAGGATAAGAGCTATGCTTTCTTT
TRBV6-1	many	TRBD1	TRBJ1-1	CASSIQGKNTEAFF	TGTGCCAGTAGCATACAGGGGAAGAACACTGAAGCTTTCTTT
TRBV12-3/TRBV12-4	many	NA	TRBJ2-5	CASSWVGETQYF	TGTGCCAGCAGTTGGGTAGGGGAGACCCAGTACTTC
TRBV10-1	NA	NA	TRBJ1-2	CASSEGTLGDYGYTF	TGCGCCAGCAGTGAGGGGACCCTTGGGGACTATGGCTACACCTTC
TRBV6-1	NA	TRBD1	TRBJ2-2	CASSERQGWELFF	TGTGCCAGCAGTGAACGACAGGGGTGGGAGCTGTTTTTT
TRBV20-1	many	NA	TRBJ1-5	CSAREHELLPQHF	TGCAGTGCTAGAGAGCATGAGTTACTACCCCAGCATTTT
TRBV11-2	NA	TRBD1	TRBJ2-3	CASGGTGPLPHTDTQYF	TGTGCCAGCGGGGGGACAGGACCCCTTCCCCACACAGATACGCAGTATTTT
TRBV28	many	NA	TRBJ2-3	CASSSNGQIRTDTQYF	TGTGCCAGCAGTTCCAATGGACAGATACGCACAGATACGCAGTATTTT
TRBV3-1	many	NA	TRBJ2-5	CASSPRAVETQYF	TGTGCCAGCAGCCCCCGGGCGGTAGAGACCCAGTACTTC
TRBV30	few	NA	TRBJ1-6	CAWSVDGTVNSPLHF	TGTGCCTGGAGTGTAGACGGGACCGTGAATTCACCCCTCCACTTT
TRBV7-9	NA	NA	TRBJ2-7	CASSRDSNSNSYEQYF	TGTGCCAGCAGCCGGGACTCTAACTCGAATTCCTACGAGCAGTACTTC
TRBV5-5	NA	NA	TRBJ2-3	CASSLAWDPTDTQYF	TGTGCCAGCAGCTTGGCGTGGGACCCCACAGATACGCAGTATTTT
TRBV20-1	NA	TRBD1	TRBJ2-7	CSARVWGQSSYEQYF	TGCAGTGCTAGAGTTTGGGGACAGTCTAGCTACGAGCAGTACTTC
TRBV5-5	few	NA	TRBJ1-5	CASSLEIFIDETTNLQPQHF	TGTGCCAGCAGCTTGGAAATTTTTATCGACGAAACAACAAATCTGCAGCCCCAGCATTTT
TRBV2	many	NA	TRBJ1-2	CASSSEIGHASYGYTF	TGTGCCAGCAGTAGCGAAATCGGACACGCGAGCTATGGCTACACCTTC
TRBV7-8	many	TRBD1	TRBJ2-2	CASSLSRGSPGELFF	TGTGCCAGCAGCTTAAGCAGGGGGAGCCCCGGGGAGCTGTTTTTT